These 14 T cell receptor beta chains came from one sample sequenced in a study of T cells in Graves' hyperthyroidism and ophthalmopathy. Authors of the study amplified TCR beta CDR3 regions from RNA transcripts. First-round RT-PCR with HTBI primers amplified the TCR CDR3 region. TCRdb ran MiXCR on the multiplex PCR reads and lists one entry per CDR3 protein. The data contain a few hundred thousand distinct CDR3 sequences, under 20% of them seen just once; the ten biggest clones take up about 3.7%. Source material: blood. The receptors shown here come from a woman under 30 with Graves' hyperthyroidism.

A few counts support this clonotype. This chain joins TRBV30 and TRBJ2-5, with 11 bases matching TRBD2. Trimming at V came to 5 bases and at J to 5 bases, leaving 16 bases not matched to a gene. The CDR3 is 17 residues long. Germline CDR1 GTSNPN, CDR2 SVGIG (reference sequence). In DNA form, the CDR3 reads TGTGCCTGGGGGGTGGGGCTAGCGGGGGGCCGACGGGAGACCCAGTACTTC. Its protein product is CAWGVGLAGGRRETQYF.

The chain carries TRBV9 and TRBJ2-2, with D possibly TRBD2 on 7 matching bases. The CDR3 is 16 residues long. Trimming removed 4 bases at V and 7 bases at J, with 20 bases between. Germline V CDR1 and CDR2: SGDLS, YYNGEE. This chain's CDR3 is CASSQGTGGVGGELFF. CDR3 nucleotide sequence: TGTGCCAGCAGCCAGGGAACGGGGGGCGTAGGCGGGGAGCTGTTTTTT.

Concerning this clonotype: This may stem from a read error, because a much larger clone lies one nucleotide away. The chain has TRBV11-3 and TRBJ2-2; D not certain. V shed 1 base and J shed 4 bases, with 4 bases lying between them. This CDR3 contains 13 residues. From germline, CDR1 is SGHNT and CDR2 YENEEA. CDR3 in amino acids: CASSLVITGELFF. The CDR3 coding sequence is TGTGCCAGCAGCTTAGTAATCACCGGGGAGCTGTTTTTT.

This clonotype was observed many times. V usage is TRBV6-5 and J usage is TRBJ2-2, with 10 nucleotides matching TRBD1. The CDR3 has 15 residues. Germline V gives CDR1 MNHEY, CDR2 SVGAGI. Germline trimming cut 4 bases from V and 3 bases from J; bases unmatched to any gene: 2. CDR3 residues: CASSWGQGHTGELFF. CDR3 coding DNA: TGTGCCAGCAGTTGGGGACAGGGGCACACCGGGGAGCTGTTTTTT.

With respect to this clonotype: A much more abundant neighbour one base away suggests this may be a read error. The chain combines TRBV27 with TRBJ2-2; maybe TRBD2 (5 bases). Germline loops: CDR1 MNHEY, CDR2 SMNVEV (reference sequence). This CDR3 has 17 amino acids. The CDR3 reads CASRPHFGPPNTGELCF. The CDR3 nucleotides read TGTGCCAGCAGGCCACATTTTGGGCCCCCCAACACCGGGGAGCTGTGTTTT.

The J gene is TRBJ1-1, the V gene TRBV27; D is uncertain. CDR3 length equals 14 residues. V shed 5 bases and J shed 5 bases, with 15 bases lying between them. Germline-derived CDR1 and CDR2 are MNHEY and SMNVEV (reference sequence). The CDR3 spells CASSPEWGGTEAFF. Here the CDR3 DNA reads TGTGCCAGCAGTCCCGAATGGGGTGGGACTGAAGCTTTCTTT.

On this clonotype: The junction departs from the called germline gene at one end, perhaps through a read error. This chain joins TRBV24-1 and TRBJ2-7, with 10 bases fitting TRBD1. The CDR3 spans 15 residues. Germline V CDR1 and CDR2: KGHDR, SFDVKD. CDR3 region: CATSEGQGISYERYF. In DNA, the CDR3 is TGTGCCACCAGTGAGGGACAGGGGATCTCCTACGAGCGGTACTTC.

This clonotype was counted at least ten times. At one end, the junction sequence differs from germline, possibly due to a read error. The V gene is TRBV27, the J gene TRBJ1-6; D gene uncertain. Germline V lookup: CDR1 MNHEY, CDR2 SMNVEV (reference sequence). The CDR3 has 15 residues. CDR3 coding DNA: TGTGCCAGCAGCTTATCGGTAGGGCTTAATTCACCCCTCCACTTT. As protein: CASSLSVGLNSPLHF.

This clonotype appeared a few times. The chain is built from TRBV18 and TRBJ1-6; D is possibly TRBD1 (6 bases). The CDR3 is made up of 18 amino acids. CDR1 is KGHSH, CDR2 LQKENI, per germline. The V gene lost 3 bases and the J gene lost 3 bases, with 18 bases spanning the gap. The CDR3 coding sequence is TGTGCCAGCTCACCGCGTCATACAGGGCAATTCTATAATTCACCCCTCCACTTT. Translation gives CASSPRHTGQFYNSPLHF.

This chain connects TRBV27 to TRBJ1-1; tentatively, D is TRBD1 (6 bases). Germline V gene data show CDR1 as MNHEY and CDR2 as SMNVEV (reference sequence). The CDR3 consists of 17 residues. Trimming cost V 6 bases and J 3 bases, with 23 bases left between them. The CDR3 protein is CASREGSGGRSYTEAFF. CDR3 nucleotide sequence: TGTGCCAGCAGGGAGGGGTCGGGGGGCAGGTCGTACACTGAAGCTTTCTTT.

This clonotype was seen many times. The chain carries TRBV5-1 and TRBJ2-7; 8 bases agree with TRBD2. With 4 bases clipped from V and 7 bases from J, the junction kept 4 bases outside the gene matches. Germline V gives CDR1 SGHRS, CDR2 YFSETQ. This CDR3 has 12 residues. This CDR3 is CASSREGLEQYF. The CDR3 bases are TGCGCCAGCAGCCGGGAGGGGCTAGAGCAGTACTTC.

This clonotype was counted at least ten times. The V call is TRBV14, the J call TRBJ1-3; D is unclear. The V gene's germline CDR1 is SGHDN and CDR2 FVKESK. Deletions cut 1 base from V and 2 bases from J, with 6 bases between. The CDR3 runs to 14 residues. The CDR3: CASSQAGAGNTIYF. CDR3 DNA: TGTGCCAGCAGCCAAGCGGGAGCTGGAAACACCATATATTTT.

The chain recombines TRBV10-3 with TRBJ1-2, with D perhaps TRBD1 (6 bases). The CDR3 has 14 residues. V was trimmed by 6 bases and J by 7 bases, leaving 18 bases between them. CDR1 ENHRY and CDR2 SYGVKD come from the germline V gene. CDR3 coding DNA: TGTGCCATCAGAGGTTGGGGGCCTCCGTCTGGCTACACCTTC. It codes for CAIRGWGPPSGYTF.

This clonotype was observed at least ten times. The rearrangement links TRBV6-1 to TRBJ2-7; D gene unclear. Germline assignment: CDR1 MNHNS and CDR2 SASEGT. The CDR3 extends over 12 amino acids. V lost 10 bases and J 2 bases, leaving 12 bases between the germline ends. CDR3 sequence: CATRDRTYEQYF. CDR3 in DNA: TGTGCCACCAGAGACCGGACCTACGAGCAGTACTTC.